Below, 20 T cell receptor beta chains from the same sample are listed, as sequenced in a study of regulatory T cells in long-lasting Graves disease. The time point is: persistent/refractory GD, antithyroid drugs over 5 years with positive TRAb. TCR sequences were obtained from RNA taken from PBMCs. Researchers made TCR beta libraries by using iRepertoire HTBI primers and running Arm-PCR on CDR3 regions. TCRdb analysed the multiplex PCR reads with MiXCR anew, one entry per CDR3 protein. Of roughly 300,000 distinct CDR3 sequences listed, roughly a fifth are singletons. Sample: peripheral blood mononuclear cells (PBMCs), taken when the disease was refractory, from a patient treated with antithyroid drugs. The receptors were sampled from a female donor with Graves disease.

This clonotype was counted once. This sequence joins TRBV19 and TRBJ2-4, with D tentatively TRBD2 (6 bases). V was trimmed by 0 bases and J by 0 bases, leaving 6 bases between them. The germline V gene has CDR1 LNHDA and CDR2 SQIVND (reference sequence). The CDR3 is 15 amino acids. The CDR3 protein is CASSIDGGAKNIQYF. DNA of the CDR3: TGTGCCAGTAGTATAGACGGGGGAGCCAAAAACATTCAGTACTTC.

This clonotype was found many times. In DNA form, the CDR3 reads TGTGCCAGCAGTTACTTCCGGGACACGACCTACGAGCAGTACTTC. Its translation: CASSYFRDTTYEQYF. The chain links TRBV6-5 to TRBJ2-7, with D possibly TRBD1 on 6 matching bases. The V end was cut by 1 base, the J end by 2 bases, with 12 bases between. Germline CDR1 is MNHEY and CDR2 is SVGAGI. CDR3 length equals 15 residues.

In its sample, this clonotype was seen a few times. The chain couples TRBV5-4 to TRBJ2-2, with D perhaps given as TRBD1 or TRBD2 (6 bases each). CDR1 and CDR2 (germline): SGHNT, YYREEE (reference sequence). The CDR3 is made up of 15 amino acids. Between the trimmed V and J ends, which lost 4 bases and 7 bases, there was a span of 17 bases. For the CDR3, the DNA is TGTGCCAGCAGCCCGAGGGGGGCACGGATCGGGGAGCTGTTTTTT. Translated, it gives CASSPRGARIGELFF.

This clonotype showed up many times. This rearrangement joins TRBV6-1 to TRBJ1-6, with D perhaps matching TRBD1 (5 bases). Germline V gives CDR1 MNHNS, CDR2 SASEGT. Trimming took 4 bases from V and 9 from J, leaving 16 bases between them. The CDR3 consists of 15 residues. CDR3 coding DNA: TGTGCCAGCAGTGGTCAGGGCCATGAAACTTCACCCCTCCACTTT. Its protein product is CASSGQGHETSPLHF.

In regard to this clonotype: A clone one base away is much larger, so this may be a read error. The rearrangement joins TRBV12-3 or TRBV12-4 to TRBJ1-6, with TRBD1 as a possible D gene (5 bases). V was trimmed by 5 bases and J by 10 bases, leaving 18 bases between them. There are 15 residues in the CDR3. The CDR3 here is CASSLQGRARSPLHF. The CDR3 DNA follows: TGTGCCAGCAGTCTCCAGGGAAGGGCTCGGTCACCCCTCCACTTT.

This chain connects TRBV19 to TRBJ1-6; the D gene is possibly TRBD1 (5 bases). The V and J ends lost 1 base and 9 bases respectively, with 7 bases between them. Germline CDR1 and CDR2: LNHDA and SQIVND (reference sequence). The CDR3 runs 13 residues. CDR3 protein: CASSIGGSSPLHF. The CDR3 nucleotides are TGTGCCAGTAGTATAGGGGGGAGTTCACCCCTCCACTTT.

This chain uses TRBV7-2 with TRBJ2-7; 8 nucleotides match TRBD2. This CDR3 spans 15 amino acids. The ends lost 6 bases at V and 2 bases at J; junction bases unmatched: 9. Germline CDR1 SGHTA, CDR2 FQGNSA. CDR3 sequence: CASRLALAGTYEQYF. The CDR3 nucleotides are TGTGCCAGCAGGCTCGCCTTAGCGGGGACCTACGAGCAGTACTTC.

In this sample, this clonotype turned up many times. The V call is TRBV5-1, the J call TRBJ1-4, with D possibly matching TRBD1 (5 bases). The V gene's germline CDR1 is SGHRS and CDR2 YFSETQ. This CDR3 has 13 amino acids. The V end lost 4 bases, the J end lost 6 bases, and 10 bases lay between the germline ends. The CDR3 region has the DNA TGCGCCAGCAGCCGGGGGTACGATGAAAAACTGTTTTTT. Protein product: CASSRGYDEKLFF.

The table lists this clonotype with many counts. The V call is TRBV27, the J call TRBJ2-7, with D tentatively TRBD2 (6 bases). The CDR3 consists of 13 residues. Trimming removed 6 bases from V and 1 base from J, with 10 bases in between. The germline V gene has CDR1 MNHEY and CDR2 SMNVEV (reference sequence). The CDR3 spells CASSLGTSYEQYF. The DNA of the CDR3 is TGTGCCAGCAGCTTGGGGACTTCCTACGAGCAGTACTTC.

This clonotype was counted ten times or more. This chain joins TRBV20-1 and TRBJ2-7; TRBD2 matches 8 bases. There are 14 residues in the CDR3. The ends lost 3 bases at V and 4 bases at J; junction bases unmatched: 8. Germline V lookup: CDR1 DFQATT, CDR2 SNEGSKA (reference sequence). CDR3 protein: CSASASGSGYEQYF. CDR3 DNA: TGCAGTGCTAGTGCGAGCGGGAGTGGTTACGAGCAGTACTTC.

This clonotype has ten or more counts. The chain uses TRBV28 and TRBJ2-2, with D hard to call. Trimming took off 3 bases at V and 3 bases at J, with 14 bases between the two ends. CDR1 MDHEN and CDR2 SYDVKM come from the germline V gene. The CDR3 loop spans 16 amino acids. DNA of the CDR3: TGTGCCAGCAGTTTGGGGTCCCTCATCGACACCGGGGAGCTGTTTTTT. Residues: CASSLGSLIDTGELFF.

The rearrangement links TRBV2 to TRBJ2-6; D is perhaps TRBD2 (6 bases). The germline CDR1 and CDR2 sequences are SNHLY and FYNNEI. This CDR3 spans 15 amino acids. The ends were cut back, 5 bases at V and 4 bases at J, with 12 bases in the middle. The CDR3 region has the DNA TGTGCCAGCAGTTCGGCGGGGCCCGGGGCCAACGTCCTGACTTTC. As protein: CASSSAGPGANVLTF.

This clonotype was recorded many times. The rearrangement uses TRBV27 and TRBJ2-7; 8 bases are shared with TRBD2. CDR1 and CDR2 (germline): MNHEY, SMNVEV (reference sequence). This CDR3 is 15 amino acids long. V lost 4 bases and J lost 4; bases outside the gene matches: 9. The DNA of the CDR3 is TGTGCCAGCAGTTCAATAGCGGGAAGGGGTTACGAGCAGTACTTC. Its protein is CASSSIAGRGYEQYF.

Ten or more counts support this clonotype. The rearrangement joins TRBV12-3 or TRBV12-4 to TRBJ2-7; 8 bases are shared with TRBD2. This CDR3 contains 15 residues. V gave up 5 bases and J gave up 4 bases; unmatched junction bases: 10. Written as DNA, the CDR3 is TGTGCCAGCAGTACCCCCGGGACTAGTTGGTACGAGCAGTACTTC. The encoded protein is CASSTPGTSWYEQYF.

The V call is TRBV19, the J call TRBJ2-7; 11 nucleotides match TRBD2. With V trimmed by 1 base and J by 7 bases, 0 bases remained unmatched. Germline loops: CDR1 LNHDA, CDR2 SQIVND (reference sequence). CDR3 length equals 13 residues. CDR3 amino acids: CASSIGLAGEQYF. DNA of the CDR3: TGTGCCAGTAGTATAGGACTAGCGGGGGAGCAGTACTTC. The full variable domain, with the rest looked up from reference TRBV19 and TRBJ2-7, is DGGITQSPKYLFRKEGQNVTLSCEQNLNHDAMYWYRQDPGQGLRLIYYSQIVNDFQKGDIAEGYSVSREKKESFPLTVTSAQKNPTAFYLCASSIGLAGEQYFGPGTRLTVT.

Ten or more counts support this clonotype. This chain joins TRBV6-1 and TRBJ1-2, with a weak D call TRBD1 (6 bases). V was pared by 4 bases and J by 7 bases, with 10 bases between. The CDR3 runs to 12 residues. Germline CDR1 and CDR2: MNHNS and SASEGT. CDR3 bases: TGTGCCAGCAGTGTCCTGGGGGCTGGCTACACCTTC. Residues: CASSVLGAGYTF.

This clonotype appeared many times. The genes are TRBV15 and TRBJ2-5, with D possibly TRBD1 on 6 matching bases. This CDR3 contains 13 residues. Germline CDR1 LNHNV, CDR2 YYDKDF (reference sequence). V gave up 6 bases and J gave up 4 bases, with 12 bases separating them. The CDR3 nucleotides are TGTGCCACCAGACACCAGGGGCGAGAGACCCAGTACTTC. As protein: CATRHQGRETQYF.

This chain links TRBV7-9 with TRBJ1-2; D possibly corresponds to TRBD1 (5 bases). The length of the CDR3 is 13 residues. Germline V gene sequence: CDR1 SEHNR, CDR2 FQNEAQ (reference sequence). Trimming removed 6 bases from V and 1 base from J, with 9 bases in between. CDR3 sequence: CASSSTVNYGYTF. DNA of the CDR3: TGTGCCAGCAGTTCGACAGTTAACTATGGCTACACCTTC.

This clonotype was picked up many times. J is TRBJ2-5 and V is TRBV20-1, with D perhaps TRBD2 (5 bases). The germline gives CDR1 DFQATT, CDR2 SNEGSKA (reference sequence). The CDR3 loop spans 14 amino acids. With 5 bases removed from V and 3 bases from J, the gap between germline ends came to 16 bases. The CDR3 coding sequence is TGCAGTGCTTACCACATAACGGAGGAAGAGACCCAGTACTTC. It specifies CSAYHITEEETQYF.

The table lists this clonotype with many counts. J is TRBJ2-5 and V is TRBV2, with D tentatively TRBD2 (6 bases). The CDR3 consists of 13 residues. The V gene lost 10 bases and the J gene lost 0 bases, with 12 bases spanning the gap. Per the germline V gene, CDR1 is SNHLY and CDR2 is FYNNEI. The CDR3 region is CATDRGYQETQYF. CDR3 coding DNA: TGTGCCACCGATCGGGGGTACCAAGAGACCCAGTACTTC.